What follows are 30 T cell receptor beta chains derived from one specimen sequenced in a study of CD8+ T cells in alopecia areata. RNA was extracted and reverse transcribed into cDNA as the sequencing template. Clones were sequenced by immunoSEQ multiplex PCR, and TCRdb holds only the in-frame ones, with some missing. Among approximately 210,000 clones listed, over 60% were seen once. The treatment here: oral pan-JAK inhibitor, 5-10 mg twice daily. The sequenced sample was CD4+ T cells sorted from blood, obtained at week 4, from a patient treated with tofacitinib. These receptors came from a human donor with alopecia areata.

J is TRBJ1-1 and V is TRBV7-9; D not resolved. The CDR3 is 12 amino acids. Germline assignment: CDR1 SEHNR and CDR2 FQNEAQ (reference sequence). V lost 4 bases to trimming and J lost 10 bases, with 13 bases between them. This CDR3 reads CASSSRDPGAFF. The CDR3 coding sequence is TGTGCCAGCAGCTCTCGAGACCCTGGAGCTTTCTTT.

The chain is built from TRBV4-2 and TRBJ2-5; either TRBD1 or TRBD2 may fit D (5 bases each). CDR1 and CDR2 from the germline V gene are LGHNA and YNFKEQ. V lost 4 bases to trimming and J lost 1 base, with 13 bases between them. The CDR3 is 15 residues long. DNA of the CDR3: TGTGCCAGCAGCCCGGGGTGGGGGTTCCAAGAGACCCAGTACTTC. Its protein product is CASSPGWGFQETQYF.

This chain uses TRBV29-1 with TRBJ2-2; D not resolved. V was shortened by 1 base and J by 5 bases, with 11 bases between the two germline ends. Germline-derived CDR1 and CDR2 are SQVTM and ANQGSEA. The CDR3 extends over 14 amino acids. For the CDR3, the DNA is TGCAGCGTTGAAGGCATCCGCGCGACCGGGGAGCTGTTTTTT. This codes for CSVEGIRATGELFF.

This clone was observed a few times. Other DNA sequences of this sample code for an identical CDR3. The chain carries TRBV5-1 and TRBJ2-5; 11 nucleotides match TRBD2. The CDR3 length is 17 residues. Germline-derived CDR1 and CDR2 are SGHRS and YFSETQ. J gave up 2 bases and V 0 bases, and 6 bases lay outside the gene matches. CDR3 amino acids: CASSLALAGGPQETQYF. CDR3 nucleotides: TGCGCCAGCAGCTTGGCTCTAGCGGGGGGCCCTCAAGAGACCCAGTACTTC.

On this clone: The sample carries other DNA sequences with the same CDR3. The V call is TRBV7-2, the J call TRBJ2-1; no clear D. Germline CDR1 is SGHTA and CDR2 is FQGNSA. V dropped 2 bases and J dropped 6 bases, with 5 bases sitting between them. The CDR3 runs to 12 residues. The CDR3 nucleotides are TGTGCCAGCAGCTTATGGGGCAATGAGCAGTTCTTC. Protein: CASSLWGNEQFF. Combining the CDR3 with reference TRBV7-2 and TRBJ2-1 gives the whole variable domain GAGVSQSPSNKVTEKGKDVELRCDPISGHTALYWYRQSLGQGLEFLIYFQGNSAPDKSGLPSDRFSAERTGGSVSTLTIQRTQQEDSAVYLCASSLWGNEQFFGPGTRLTVL.

The V call is TRBV18, the J call TRBJ2-5, with a possible D match to TRBD1 (5 bases). Trimming pared 0 bases from V and 5 bases from J, leaving 10 bases between. The CDR3 is made up of 14 amino acids. Germline CDR1 reads KGHSH; CDR2 reads LQKENI. The CDR3 protein is CASSPPAGQETQYF. The CDR3 region has the DNA TGTGCCAGCTCACCACCGGCAGGGCAGGAGACCCAGTACTTC.

This rearrangement joins TRBV4-1 to TRBJ2-7; D gene unclear. Germline V CDR1 and CDR2: MGHRA, YSYEKL. The CDR3 spans 15 residues. Trimming cost V 0 bases and J 2 bases, with 11 bases left between them. The CDR3 sequence is CASSQELRSTYEQYF. The CDR3 region has the DNA TGCGCCAGCAGCCAAGAATTGCGCAGTACCTACGAGCAGTACTTC.

The chain uses TRBV5-1 and TRBJ2-6; a possible D gene is TRBD1 (5 bases). The CDR3 length is 16 residues. Trimming removed 0 bases at V and 1 base at J, with 8 bases between. Germline assignment: CDR1 SGHRS and CDR2 YFSETQ. The CDR3 here is CASSLGQLSGANVLTF. CDR3 coding DNA: TGCGCCAGCAGCTTGGGACAGTTGTCTGGGGCCAACGTCCTGACTTTC.

In its sample, this clone was seen once. The V gene is TRBV5-4, the J gene TRBJ2-1, with 7 bases identical to TRBD1. In germline, CDR1 is SGHNT, CDR2 YYREEE (reference sequence). V dropped 4 bases and J dropped 9; count of bases not matched to a gene: 7. The CDR3 contains 13 residues. The CDR3 sequence is CASSQGQSGEQFF. The CDR3 nucleotides are TGTGCCAGCAGCCAGGGACAGAGCGGTGAGCAGTTCTTC.

The chain is built from TRBV2 and TRBJ1-2, with no clear D. Germline V lookup: CDR1 SNHLY, CDR2 FYNNEI. The CDR3 is made up of 13 amino acids. Trimming took 3 bases from V and 1 from J, leaving 6 bases between them. CDR3 DNA: TGTGCCAGCAGTGATGACATTAACTATGGCTACACCTTC. It is translated as CASSDDINYGYTF.

The chain links TRBV5-6 to TRBJ2-5; D unresolved. CDR3 length: 12 amino acids. V lost 1 base to trimming and J lost 9 bases, with 10 bases between them. In germline, CDR1 is SGHDT, CDR2 YYEEEE. The CDR3 region is CASSLNGPPQYF. Here the CDR3 DNA reads TGTGCCAGCAGCTTGAACGGCCCGCCCCAGTACTTC.

The chain employs TRBV7-9 and TRBJ2-5; TRBD2 matches 7 bases. With V trimmed by 5 bases and J by 5 bases, 8 bases remained unmatched. The CDR3 spans 14 residues. Germline values: CDR1 SEHNR, CDR2 FQNEAQ (reference sequence). The CDR3 loop is CASSRGDGWETQYF. The CDR3 nucleotides are TGTGCCAGCAGCCGGGGGGACGGCTGGGAGACCCAGTACTTC.

The V gene is TRBV16, the J gene TRBJ1-1, with D tentatively TRBD1 (5 bases). Germline CDR1 reads KGHSY; CDR2 reads FQNENV. Trimming took off 6 bases at V and 4 bases at J, with 15 bases between the two ends. This CDR3 has 14 amino acids. In nucleotides, the CDR3 is TGTGCCAGCAGAGGACAAACAGGTAGCACTGAAGCTTTCTTT. As protein: CASRGQTGSTEAFF.

The rearrangement links TRBV7-2 to TRBJ2-7; 10 bases are shared with TRBD1. Germline loops: CDR1 SGHTA, CDR2 FQGNSA. J gave up 6 bases and V 5 bases, and 4 bases lay outside the gene matches. This CDR3 comprises 13 residues. The CDR3 loop is CASSPRDRGEQYF. The CDR3 DNA is TGTGCCAGCAGCCCCCGGGACAGGGGCGAGCAGTACTTC.

Concerning this clone itself: Other nucleotide sequences from this sample produce the same CDR3. This rearrangement joins TRBV6-5 to TRBJ1-5; no clear D gene. Germline lookup yields CDR1 MNHEY and CDR2 SVGAGI. The CDR3 runs to 12 residues. Trimming removed 6 bases at V and 5 bases at J, with 8 bases between. CDR3 sequence reads: CASSSRDQPQHF. The CDR3 DNA reads as TGTGCCAGCAGCTCCAGAGATCAGCCCCAGCATTTT.

The chain joins TRBV7-2 to TRBJ2-7; D call uncertain. The CDR3 extends over 12 amino acids. Trimming cost V 6 bases and J 5 bases, with 11 bases left between them. Germline assignment: CDR1 SGHTA and CDR2 FQGNSA. CDR3 nucleotides: TGTGCCAGCAGTCCGTACGGCCACGAGCAGTACTTC. Encoded protein: CASSPYGHEQYF.

The chain couples TRBV30 to TRBJ2-3, with TRBD2 identical over 8 bases. From germline, CDR1 is GTSNPN and CDR2 SVGIG (reference sequence). V dropped 5 bases and J dropped 4; count of bases not matched to a gene: 5. The CDR3 contains 13 residues. CDR3 DNA: TGTGCCTGGGCGAGCGGGGGTGCAGATACGCAGTATTTT. The encoded protein is CAWASGGADTQYF.

J is TRBJ1-6 and V is TRBV11-3; tentative D call: TRBD1 (6 bases). The CDR3 is 13 amino acids. CDR1 and CDR2 from the germline V gene are SGHNT and YENEEA. Trimming shortened V by 4 bases and J by 7 bases, and 8 bases separated the two germline ends. The CDR3 spells CASSSTGNSPLHF. The CDR3 coding sequence is TGTGCCAGCAGCTCCACAGGGAATTCACCCCTCCACTTT.

V and J are TRBV5-1 and TRBJ2-7; a weak D match, TRBD1 (6 bases). CDR1 is SGHRS and CDR2 is YFSETQ in the germline V gene. The CDR3 is made up of 14 amino acids. Between the trimmed V and J ends, which lost 4 bases and 4 bases, there was a span of 15 bases. CDR3: CASSQAPGVYEQYF. The CDR3 DNA follows: TGCGCCAGCAGCCAAGCCCCAGGGGTGTACGAGCAGTACTTC.

The chain links TRBV5-4 to TRBJ2-1; the D is unclear. V lost 1 base, J lost 2 bases, and 10 bases lay in between. CDR3 length: 15 amino acids. Germline lookup yields CDR1 SGHNT and CDR2 YYREEE (reference sequence). Here the CDR3 DNA reads TGTGCCAGCAGCTTGAATGAAGGAGCCTACAATGAGCAGTTCTTC. Its protein product is CASSLNEGAYNEQFF.

V and J are TRBV30 and TRBJ1-2; 7 nucleotides agree with TRBD1. Germline assignment: CDR1 GTSNPN and CDR2 SVGIG (reference sequence). This CDR3 has 14 amino acids. With 3 bases clipped from V and 8 bases from J, the junction kept 12 bases outside the gene matches. This CDR3 is CAWRLLPGGQGYTF. CDR3 coding DNA: TGTGCCTGGAGACTTCTCCCAGGGGGACAGGGCTACACCTTC.

This clone has only a few counts. V is TRBV29-1 and J is TRBJ2-5; D is possibly TRBD1 or TRBD2 (5 bases each). This CDR3 is 13 amino acids long. With 6 bases removed from V and 0 bases from J, the gap between germline ends came to 11 bases. The germline CDR1 and CDR2 sequences are SQVTM and ANQGSEA. The CDR3 reads CSVVGTYQETQYF. As DNA, the CDR3 is TGCAGCGTCGTTGGGACCTACCAAGAGACCCAGTACTTC.

This clone was detected only a few times. The genes are TRBV2 and TRBJ2-5; possible D gene TRBD2, 6 bases. CDR3 length equals 12 residues. Trimming removed 7 bases at V and 5 bases at J, with 11 bases between. CDR1 is SNHLY and CDR2 is FYNNEI in the germline V gene. The CDR3 reads CASTTSRETQYF. CDR3 DNA sequence: TGTGCCAGCACGACTAGTCGTGAGACCCAGTACTTC. The whole variable domain, filled in from reference TRBV2 and TRBJ2-5, reads EPEVTQTPSHQVTQMGQEVILRCVPISNHLYFYWYRQILGQKVEFLVSFYNNEISEKSEIFDDQFSVERPDGSNFTLKIRSTKLEDSAMYFCASTTSRETQYFGPGTRLLVL.

The rearrangement uses TRBV11-3 and TRBJ2-2; D gene unclear. Per the germline V gene, CDR1 is SGHNT and CDR2 is YENEEA. This CDR3 comprises 15 residues. V lost 6 bases and J lost 6, with 17 bases in between. The CDR3 DNA sequence: TGTGCCAGCAGGGAGAGGTCACAGATGTCCGGGGAGCTGTTTTTT. This translates into CASRERSQMSGELFF.

This chain joins TRBV2 and TRBJ1-6; D unresolved. The CDR3 length is 15 residues. The ends were cut back, 7 bases at V and 4 bases at J, with 14 bases in the middle. The V gene's germline CDR1 is SNHLY and CDR2 FYNNEI. CDR3 sequence: CASTTDGSYNSPLHF. CDR3 in DNA: TGTGCCAGCACTACTGACGGCTCGTATAATTCACCCCTCCACTTT.

This rearrangement joins TRBV30 to TRBJ1-1, with D perhaps TRBD1 (6 bases). The length of the CDR3 is 14 residues. Deletions cut 0 bases from V and 4 bases from J, with 12 bases between. Looked up from germline, CDR1 is GTSNPN and CDR2 is SVGIG (reference sequence). CDR3 sequence reads: CAWSVGGRGTEAFF. The CDR3 DNA reads TGTGCCTGGAGTGTTGGGGGGCGCGGCACTGAAGCTTTCTTT.

The V and J genes are TRBV25-1 and TRBJ1-6, with TRBD1 matching 9 bases. After removal of 1 base from V and 9 bases from J, the junction contained 4 bases not matched to a gene. This CDR3 is 15 amino acids long. Per germline, CDR1 MGHDK and CDR2 SYGVNS. The CDR3: CASSESGTGFSPLHF. CDR3 sequence (DNA): TGTGCCAGCAGTGAATCAGGGACAGGGTTTTCACCCCTCCACTTT.

The chain employs TRBV27 and TRBJ2-3; 7 positions match TRBD2. J lost 3 bases, V lost 5 bases, and 8 bases had no gene match. The CDR3 runs to 15 residues. Germline V CDR1 and CDR2: MNHEY, SMNVEV (reference sequence). The CDR3 nucleotides are TGTGCCAGCAGTCCCATAAGCGGGGTTACAGATACGCAGTATTTT. Its translation is CASSPISGVTDTQYF.

The chain combines TRBV7-9 with TRBJ2-5, with 7 bases aligning to TRBD1. V lost 0 bases to trimming and J lost 2 bases; unmatched junction nucleotides: 0. The V gene's germline CDR1 is SEHNR and CDR2 FQNEAQ (reference sequence). The CDR3 is made up of 14 amino acids. The CDR3 nucleotides are TGTGCCAGCAGCTTAGCACAGGGGCAAGAGACCCAGTACTTC. As protein: CASSLAQGQETQYF.

The chain employs TRBV10-3 and TRBJ1-5; D uncertain. The CDR3 totals 13 residues. From germline, CDR1 is ENHRY and CDR2 SYGVKD. The V end lost 2 bases, the J end lost 1 base, and 3 bases lay between the germline ends. The CDR3 DNA is TGTGCCATCAGTGAGAGGAGCAATCAGCCCCAGCATTTT. This gives the protein CAISERSNQPQHF.